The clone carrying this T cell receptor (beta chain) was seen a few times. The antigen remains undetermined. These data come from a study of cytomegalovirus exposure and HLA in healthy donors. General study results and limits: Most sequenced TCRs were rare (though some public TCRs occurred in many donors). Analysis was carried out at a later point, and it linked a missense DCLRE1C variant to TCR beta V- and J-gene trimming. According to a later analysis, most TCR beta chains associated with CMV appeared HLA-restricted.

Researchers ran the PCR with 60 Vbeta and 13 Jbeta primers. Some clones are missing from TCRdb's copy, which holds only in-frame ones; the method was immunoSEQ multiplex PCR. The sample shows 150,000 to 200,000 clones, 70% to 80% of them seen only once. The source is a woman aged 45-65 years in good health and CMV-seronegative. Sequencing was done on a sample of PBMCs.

This chain's CDR3 is CASSETSGVGDEQYF. CDR3 sequence (DNA): TGTGCCAGTAGCGAGACTAGCGGGGTCGGCGACGAGCAGTACTTC. The chain is built from TRBV19 and TRBJ2-7; 11 nucleotides match TRBD2. The V segment lost 6 bases and the J segment 5 bases; nucleotides outside the gene matches: 9. Germline V gene sequence: CDR1 LNHDA, CDR2 SQIVND (reference sequence). This CDR3 has 15 residues.